This TCR beta chain was identified in a study of CXCR3-negative and CXCR3-positive naive CD8 T cells. Every CD8+ T cell subset underwent triplicate sorting at around 300,000 cells apiece. The CDR3 is 12 residues long. Study conclusions and caveats: Naive CXCR3-negative cells resembled naive CXCR3-positive cells in TRBV-TRBJ usage; memory cells differed. Once cells were cryopreserved, CXCR3 expression went down partly, and most assays used fresh PBMCs. For the naive subsets, surface CD5 was similar, and TCR strength was inferred from TRB CDR3 properties.

UMI-labeled TRB cDNA libraries were prepared by 5' RACE. TCRdb reanalyzed the 5' RACE reads and collapses them to one entry per CDR3 protein, without DNA. This repertoire includes some 56,000 distinct CDR3 sequences. To note about this clonotype: Its antigen is undetermined.

The chain employs TRBV12-3 or TRBV12-4 and TRBJ2-3. The source is a human donor in good health. Some clones in this sample may be carry-over from other donors' samples. Sequencing used memory CD8+ T cells from blood. CDR3 protein: CASRVATDTQYF.